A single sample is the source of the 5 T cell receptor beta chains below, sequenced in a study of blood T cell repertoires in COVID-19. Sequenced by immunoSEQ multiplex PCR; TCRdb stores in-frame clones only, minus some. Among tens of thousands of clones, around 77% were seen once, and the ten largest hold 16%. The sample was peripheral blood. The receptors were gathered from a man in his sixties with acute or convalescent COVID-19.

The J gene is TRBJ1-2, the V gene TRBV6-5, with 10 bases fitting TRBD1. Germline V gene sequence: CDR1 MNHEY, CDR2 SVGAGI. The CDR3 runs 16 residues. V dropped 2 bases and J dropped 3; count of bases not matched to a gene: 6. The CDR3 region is CASSYAGTGEYYGYTF. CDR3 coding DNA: TGTGCCAGCAGTTACGCCGGGACAGGGGAATACTATGGCTACACCTTC.

In DNA form, the CDR3 reads TGTGCCAGCAGCTTAGGCCTCAGGGGTGGTGGCTACACCTTC. Translating gives CASSLGLRGGGYTF. The rearrangement links TRBV13 to TRBJ1-2, with a possible D match to TRBD1 (6 bases). The ends were cut back, 0 bases at V and 7 bases at J, with 12 bases in the middle. Germline values: CDR1 PRHDT, CDR2 FYEKMQ (reference sequence). The CDR3 totals 14 residues.

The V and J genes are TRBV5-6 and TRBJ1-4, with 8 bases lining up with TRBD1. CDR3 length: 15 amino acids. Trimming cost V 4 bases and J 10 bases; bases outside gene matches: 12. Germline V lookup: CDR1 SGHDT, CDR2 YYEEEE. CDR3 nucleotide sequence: TGTGCCAGCAGCGGGACAGGCACCTCCAAAGGAAAACTGTTTTTT. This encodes CASSGTGTSKGKLFF. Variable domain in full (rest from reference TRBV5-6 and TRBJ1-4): DAGVTQSPTHLIKTRGQQVTLRCSPKSGHDTVSWYQQALGQGPQFIFQYYEEEERQRGNFPDRFSGHQFPNYSSELNVNALLLGDSALYLCASSGTGTSKGKLFFGSGTQLSVL.

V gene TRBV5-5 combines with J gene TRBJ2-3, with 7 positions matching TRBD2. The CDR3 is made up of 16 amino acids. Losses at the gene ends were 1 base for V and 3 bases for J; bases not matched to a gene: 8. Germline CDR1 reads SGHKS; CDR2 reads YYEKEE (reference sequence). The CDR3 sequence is CASSLISGGPTDTQYF. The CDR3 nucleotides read TGTGCCAGCAGCTTGATTTCGGGGGGACCTACAGATACGCAGTATTTT.

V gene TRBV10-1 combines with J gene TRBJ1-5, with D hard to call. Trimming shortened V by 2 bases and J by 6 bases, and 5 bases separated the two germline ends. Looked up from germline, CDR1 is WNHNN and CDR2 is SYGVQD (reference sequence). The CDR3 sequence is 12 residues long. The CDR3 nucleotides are TGCGCCAGCAGTGAGCCCGGTCAGCCCCAGCATTTT. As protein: CASSEPGQPQHF.